One and the same sample provided the 15 T cell receptor beta chains below, sequenced in a study of long-term antiretroviral therapy in people with HIV. They ran version v3.0 of the immunoSEQ assay at survey level. Only in-frame clones appear in the TCRdb table, and some are missing; sequencing was by immunoSEQ multiplex PCR. Of 20,000 to 30,000 clones in the sample, roughly nine tenths were seen once. The sequencing used unsorted PBMCs, collected 1.9 years after starting antiretroviral therapy. Receptor source: a woman aged 25 to 39 with HIV.

This clone has a single count. The rearrangement links TRBV5-1 to TRBJ1-2; 7 bases match TRBD1. After removal of 9 bases from V and 1 base from J, the junction contained 6 bases not matched to a gene. CDR1 and CDR2 (germline): SGHRS, YFSETQ. The CDR3 loop spans 13 amino acids. The CDR3: CATRTGLNYGYTF. As DNA, the CDR3 is TGCGCCACCCGGACAGGCCTTAACTATGGCTACACCTTC. Using reference TRBV5-1 and TRBJ1-2 for the parts outside the CDR3, the full variable domain is KAGVTQTPRYLIKTRGQQVTLSCSPISGHRSVSWYQQTPGQGLQFLFEYFSETQRNKGNFPGRFSGRQFSNSRSEMNVSTLELGDSALYLCATRTGLNYGYTFGSGTRLTVV.

The V call is TRBV6-5, the J call TRBJ1-5, with D possibly being TRBD1 (5 bases). The length of the CDR3 is 15 residues. V lost 5 bases and J lost 2, with 13 bases in between. Per germline, CDR1 MNHEY and CDR2 SVGAGI. CDR3 coding DNA: TGTGCCAGCAGTCCCCTAGGGGAGGGCAATCAGCCCCAGCATTTT. Translating it yields CASSPLGEGNQPQHF.

This sequence joins TRBV4-1 and TRBJ2-7, with D possibly matching TRBD1 (5 bases). The CDR3 has 15 residues. Per the germline V gene, CDR1 is MGHRA and CDR2 is YSYEKL. V was clipped by 1 base and J by 5 bases, with 15 bases between them. As DNA, the CDR3 is TGCGCCAGCAGCCAAGTAAGGGGCCGGATGCACGAGCAGTACTTC. Protein product: CASSQVRGRMHEQYF.

The rearrangement joins TRBV5-1 to TRBJ1-1, with D hard to call. The CDR3 is 14 residues long. Trimming stripped 0 bases from V and 0 bases from J, with 6 bases between. CDR1 is SGHRS, CDR2 YFSETQ, per germline. CDR3: CASSLAPVNTEAFF. For the CDR3, the DNA is TGCGCCAGCAGCTTGGCACCGGTGAACACTGAAGCTTTCTTT.

The V and J genes are TRBV9 and TRBJ2-7, with 9 bases lining up with TRBD1. The ends lost 2 bases at V and 3 bases at J; junction bases unmatched: 9. The CDR3 contains 16 residues. CDR1 SGDLS and CDR2 YYNGEE come from the germline V gene. CDR3 in DNA: TGTGCCAGCAGCGTCTCCGAGGGACAGGGCCACTACGAGCAGTACTTC. Its protein is CASSVSEGQGHYEQYF.

The chain has TRBV2 and TRBJ1-2; 8 bases agree with TRBD1. Germline trimming cut 2 bases from V and 5 bases from J; bases unmatched to any gene: 4. Per germline, CDR1 SNHLY and CDR2 FYNNEI. This CDR3 is 14 amino acids long. The CDR3 sequence: CASSERTGPYGYTF. The CDR3 bases are TGTGCCAGCAGTGAACGGACAGGGCCGTATGGCTACACCTTC.

The CDR3 DNA is TGTGCCAGCAGCTTATTCTATATGGCGGATGGCTACACCTTC. It yields the protein CASSLFYMADGYTF. This chain joins TRBV11-2 and TRBJ1-2; no clear D. The germline V gene encodes CDR1 SGHAT and CDR2 FQNNGV. CDR3 length equals 14 residues. V was shortened by 2 bases and J by 6 bases, with 13 bases between the two germline ends.

In DNA, the CDR3 is TGTGCCAGCAGCTTAGTAGGGTCAGGGGACCCAAACACCGGGGAGCTGTTTTTT. It translates to CASSLVGSGDPNTGELFF. The chain carries TRBV11-1 and TRBJ2-2, with D tentatively TRBD1 (6 bases). The CDR3 has 18 residues. Trimming shortened V by 1 base and J by 2 bases, and 17 bases separated the two germline ends. CDR1 is SGHAT, CDR2 FQDESV, per germline (reference sequence).

The rearrangement uses TRBV11-2 and TRBJ2-1, with D uncertain. Trimming stripped 0 bases from V and 13 bases from J, with 13 bases between. CDR3 size: 13 residues. Per the germline V gene, CDR1 is SGHAT and CDR2 is FQNNGV. The CDR3 DNA is TGTGCCAGCAGCTTAGATCTTCCCCCAGAACAGTTCTTC. It translates to CASSLDLPPEQFF.

The genes are TRBV2 and TRBJ1-2, with 8 bases that match TRBD1. This CDR3 comprises 13 residues. Germline V gene data show CDR1 as SNHLY and CDR2 as FYNNEI. Germline trimming cut 5 bases from V and 7 bases from J; bases unmatched to any gene: 6. The CDR3 region has the DNA TGTGCCAGCAGTACAGGGGGGATTAGTGGCTACACCTTC. Translation gives CASSTGGISGYTF.

This rearrangement joins TRBV4-1 to TRBJ2-1; perhaps TRBD2 as D (6 bases). Germline V gene sequence: CDR1 MGHRA, CDR2 YSYEKL. V lost 1 base, J lost 1 base, and 11 bases lay in between. There are 16 residues in the CDR3. CDR3 sequence reads: CASSQGLAPSYNEQFF. The DNA of the CDR3 is TGCGCCAGCAGCCAAGGTCTAGCGCCTTCCTACAATGAGCAGTTCTTC.

The chain combines TRBV15 with TRBJ2-7, with a weak D call TRBD2 (7 bases). Trimming left V 5 bases short and J 2 bases short, with 19 bases between. CDR1 is LNHNV and CDR2 is YYDKDF in the germline V gene (reference sequence). The CDR3 runs to 16 residues. This CDR3 is CATSGGGGGETYEQYF. CDR3 coding DNA: TGTGCCACCAGCGGAGGCGGAGGGGGGGAAACCTACGAGCAGTACTTC. The entire variable domain, with the rest obtained from reference TRBV15 and TRBJ2-7, is as follows: DAMVIQNPRYQVTQFGKPVTLSCSQTLNHNVMYWYQQKSSQAPKLLFHYYDKDFNNEADTPDNFQSRRPNTSFCFLDIRSPGLGDTAMYLCATSGGGGGETYEQYFGPGTRLTVT.

The V gene is TRBV4-2, the J gene TRBJ1-2; D might be TRBD1 (6 bases). V was shortened by 0 bases and J by 8 bases, with 13 bases between the two germline ends. The CDR3 is made up of 14 amino acids. The germline gives CDR1 LGHNA, CDR2 YNFKEQ. The CDR3, as DNA: TGTGCCAGCAGCCAAGATTACAGGGAGTACGGCTACACCTTC. Amino acids: CASSQDYREYGYTF.

The chain employs TRBV2 and TRBJ1-5; TRBD1 agrees at 7 bases. Germline CDR1 SNHLY, CDR2 FYNNEI. V was pared by 7 bases and J by 3 bases, with 6 bases of the junction left unmatched. CDR3 length: 14 amino acids. CDR3 protein: CASNGQAPNQPQHF. The CDR3 nucleotides are TGTGCCAGCAATGGACAGGCCCCCAATCAGCCCCAGCATTTT.

This chain connects TRBV5-1 to TRBJ2-5; tentatively, D is TRBD1 (5 bases). The germline V gene has CDR1 SGHRS and CDR2 YFSETQ. The CDR3 consists of 15 residues. V was clipped by 0 bases and J by 10 bases, with 19 bases between them. The CDR3 sequence is CASSLARYLQGVQYF. In DNA form, the CDR3 reads TGCGCCAGCAGCTTGGCCCGATACCTCCAGGGCGTCCAGTACTTC.